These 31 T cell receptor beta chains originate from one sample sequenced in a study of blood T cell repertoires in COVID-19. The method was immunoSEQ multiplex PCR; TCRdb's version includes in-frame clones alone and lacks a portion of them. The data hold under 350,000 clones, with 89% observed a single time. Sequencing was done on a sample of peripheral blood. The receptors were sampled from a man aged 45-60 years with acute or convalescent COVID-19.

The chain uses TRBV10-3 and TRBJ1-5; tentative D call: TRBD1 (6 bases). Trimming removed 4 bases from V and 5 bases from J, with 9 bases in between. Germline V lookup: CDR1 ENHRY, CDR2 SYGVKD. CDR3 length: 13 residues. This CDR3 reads CAISVGGDQPQHF. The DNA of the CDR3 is TGTGCCATCAGTGTTGGGGGCGATCAGCCCCAGCATTTT.

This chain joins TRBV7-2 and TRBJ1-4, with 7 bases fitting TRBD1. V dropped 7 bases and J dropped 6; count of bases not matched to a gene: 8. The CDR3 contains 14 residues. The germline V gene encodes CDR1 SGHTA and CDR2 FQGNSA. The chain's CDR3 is CASTRGAYDEKLFF. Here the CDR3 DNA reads TGTGCCAGCACCAGGGGGGCTTACGATGAAAAACTGTTTTTT.

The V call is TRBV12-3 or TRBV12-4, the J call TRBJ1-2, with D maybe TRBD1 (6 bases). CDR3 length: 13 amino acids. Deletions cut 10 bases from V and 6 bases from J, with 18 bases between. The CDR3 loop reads CATIQGNSDGYTF. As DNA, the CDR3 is TGTGCCACCATTCAGGGGAATTCTGATGGCTACACCTTC.

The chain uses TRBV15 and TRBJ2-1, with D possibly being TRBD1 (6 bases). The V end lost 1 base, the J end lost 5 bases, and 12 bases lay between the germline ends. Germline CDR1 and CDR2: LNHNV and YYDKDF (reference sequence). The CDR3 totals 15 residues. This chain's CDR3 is CATSRGPDSNNEQFF. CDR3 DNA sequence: TGTGCCACCAGCAGAGGCCCGGACAGTAACAATGAGCAGTTCTTC.

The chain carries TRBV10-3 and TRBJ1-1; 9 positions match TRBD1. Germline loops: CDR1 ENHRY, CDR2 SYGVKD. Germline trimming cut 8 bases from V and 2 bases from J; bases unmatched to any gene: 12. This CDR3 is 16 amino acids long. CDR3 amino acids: CAISGQGRYYNTEAFF. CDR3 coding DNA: TGTGCCATCTCCGGACAGGGGCGTTATTATAACACTGAAGCTTTCTTT.

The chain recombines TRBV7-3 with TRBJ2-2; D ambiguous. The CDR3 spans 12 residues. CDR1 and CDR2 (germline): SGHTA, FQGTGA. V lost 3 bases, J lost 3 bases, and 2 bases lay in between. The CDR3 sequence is CASSFDTGELFF. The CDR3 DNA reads TGTGCCAGCAGCTTCGACACCGGGGAGCTGTTTTTT. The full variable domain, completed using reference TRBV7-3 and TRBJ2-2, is GAGVSQTPSNKVTEKGKYVELRCDPISGHTALYWYRQSLGQGPEFLIYFQGTGAADDSGLPNDRFFAVRPEGSVSTLKIQRTERGDSAVYLCASSFDTGELFFGEGSRLTVL.

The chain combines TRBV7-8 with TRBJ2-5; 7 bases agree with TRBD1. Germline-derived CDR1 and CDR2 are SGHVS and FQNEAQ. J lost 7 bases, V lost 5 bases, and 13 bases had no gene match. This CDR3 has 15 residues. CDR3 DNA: TGTGCCAGCAGCCCCACGACAGGGCCTAGAGGGACCCAGTACTTC. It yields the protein CASSPTTGPRGTQYF. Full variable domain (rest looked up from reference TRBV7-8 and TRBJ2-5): GAGVSQSPRYKVAKRGQDVALRCDPISGHVSLFWYQQALGQGPEFLTYFQNEAQLDKSGLPSDRFFAERPEGSVSTLKIQRTQQEDSAVYLCASSPTTGPRGTQYFGPGTRLLVL.

CDR3 sequence: CATTRRGPNTGELFF. The CDR3 DNA reads TGTGCCACCACCCGGAGGGGGCCGAACACCGGGGAGCTGTTTTTT. The chain employs TRBV6-5 and TRBJ2-2; TRBD1 is a possible D gene (7 bases). The CDR3 runs to 15 residues. Looked up from germline, CDR1 is MNHEY and CDR2 is SVGAGI. Trimming shortened V by 10 bases and J by 0 bases, and 15 bases separated the two germline ends.

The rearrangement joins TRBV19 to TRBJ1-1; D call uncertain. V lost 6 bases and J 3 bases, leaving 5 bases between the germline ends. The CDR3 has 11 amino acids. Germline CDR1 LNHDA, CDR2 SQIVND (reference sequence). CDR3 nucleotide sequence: TGTGCCAGTAGGTCAGACACTGAAGCTTTCTTT. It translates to CASRSDTEAFF.

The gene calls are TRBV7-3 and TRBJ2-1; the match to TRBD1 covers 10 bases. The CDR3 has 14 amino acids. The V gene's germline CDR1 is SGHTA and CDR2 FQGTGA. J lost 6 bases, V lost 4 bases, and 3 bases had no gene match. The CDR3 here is CASSSGTGANEQFF. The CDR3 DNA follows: TGTGCCAGCAGCTCCGGGACAGGGGCCAATGAGCAGTTCTTC.

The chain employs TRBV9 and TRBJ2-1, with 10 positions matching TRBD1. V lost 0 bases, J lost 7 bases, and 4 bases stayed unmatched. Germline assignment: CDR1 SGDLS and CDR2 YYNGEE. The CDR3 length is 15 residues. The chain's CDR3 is CASSVVWDRGNEQFF. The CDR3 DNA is TGTGCCAGCAGCGTAGTCTGGGACAGGGGTAATGAGCAGTTCTTC.

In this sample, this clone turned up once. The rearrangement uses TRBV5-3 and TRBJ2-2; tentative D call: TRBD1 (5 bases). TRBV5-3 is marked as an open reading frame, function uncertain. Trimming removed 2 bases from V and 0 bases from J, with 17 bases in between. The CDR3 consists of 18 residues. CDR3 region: CARSLEDTGSPNTGELFF. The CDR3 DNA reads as TGTGCCAGAAGCTTAGAGGACACCGGGTCACCGAACACCGGGGAGCTGTTTTTT.

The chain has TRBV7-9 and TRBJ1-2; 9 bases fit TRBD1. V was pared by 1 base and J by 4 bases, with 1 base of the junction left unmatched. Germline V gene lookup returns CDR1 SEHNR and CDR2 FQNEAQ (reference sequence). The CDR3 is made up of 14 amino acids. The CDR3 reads CASSLETGGYGYTF. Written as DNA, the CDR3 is TGTGCCAGCAGCTTAGAGACAGGGGGCTATGGCTACACCTTC. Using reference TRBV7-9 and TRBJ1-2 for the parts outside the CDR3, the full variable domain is DTGVSQNPRHKITKRGQNVTFRCDPISEHNRLYWYRQTLGQGPEFLTYFQNEAQLEKSRLLSDRFSAERPKGSFSTLEIQRTEQGDSAMYLCASSLETGGYGYTFGSGTRLTVV.

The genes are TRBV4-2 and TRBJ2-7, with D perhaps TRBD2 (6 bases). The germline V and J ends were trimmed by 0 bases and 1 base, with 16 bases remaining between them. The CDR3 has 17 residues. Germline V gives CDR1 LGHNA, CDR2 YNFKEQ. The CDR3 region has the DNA TGTGCCAGCAGCCAAGATTTGGTGGGGGGTCTATCCTACGAGCAGTACTTC. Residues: CASSQDLVGGLSYEQYF.

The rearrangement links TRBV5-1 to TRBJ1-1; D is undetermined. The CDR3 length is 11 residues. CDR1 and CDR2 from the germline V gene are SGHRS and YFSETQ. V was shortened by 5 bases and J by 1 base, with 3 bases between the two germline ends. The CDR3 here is CASSQNTEAFF. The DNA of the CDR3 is TGCGCCAGCAGTCAGAACACTGAAGCTTTCTTT.

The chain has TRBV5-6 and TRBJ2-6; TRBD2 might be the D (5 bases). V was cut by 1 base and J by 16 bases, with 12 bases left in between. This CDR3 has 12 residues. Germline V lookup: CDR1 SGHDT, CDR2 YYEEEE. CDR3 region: CASSLKERGLTF. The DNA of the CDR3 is TGTGCCAGCAGCTTGAAAGAACGGGGTCTGACTTTC.

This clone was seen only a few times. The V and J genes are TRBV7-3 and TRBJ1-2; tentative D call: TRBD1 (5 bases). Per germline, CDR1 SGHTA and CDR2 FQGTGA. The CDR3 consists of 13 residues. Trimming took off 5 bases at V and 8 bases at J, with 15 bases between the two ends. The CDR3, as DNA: TGTGCCAGCAGCCCCGGCAGGGAGGGGGGCTACACCTTC. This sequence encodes CASSPGREGGYTF.

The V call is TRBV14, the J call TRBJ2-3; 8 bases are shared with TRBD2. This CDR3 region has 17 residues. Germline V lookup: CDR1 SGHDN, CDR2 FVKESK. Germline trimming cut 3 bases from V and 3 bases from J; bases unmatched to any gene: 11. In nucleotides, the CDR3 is TGTGCCAGCAGCCAGATCCTTAGAGGCGGGGGGACAGATACGCAGTATTTT. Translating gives CASSQILRGGGTDTQYF. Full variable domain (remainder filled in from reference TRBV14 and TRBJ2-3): EAGVTQFPSHSVIEKGQTVTLRCDPISGHDNLYWYRRVMGKEIKFLLHFVKESKQDESGMPNNRFLAERTGGTYSTLKVQPAELEDSGVYFCASSQILRGGGTDTQYFGPGTRLTVL.

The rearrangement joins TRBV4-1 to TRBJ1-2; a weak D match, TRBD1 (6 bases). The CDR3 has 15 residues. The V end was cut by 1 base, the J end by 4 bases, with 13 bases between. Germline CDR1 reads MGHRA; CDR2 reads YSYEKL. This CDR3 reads CASSQVMGGGYGYTF. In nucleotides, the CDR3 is TGCGCCAGCAGCCAAGTCATGGGAGGGGGCTATGGCTACACCTTC.

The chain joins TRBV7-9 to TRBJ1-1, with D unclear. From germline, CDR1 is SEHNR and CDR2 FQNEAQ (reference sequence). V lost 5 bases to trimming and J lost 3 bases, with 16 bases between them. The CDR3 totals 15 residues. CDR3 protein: CASSPRVLLDTEAFF. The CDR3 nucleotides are TGTGCCAGCAGCCCGAGGGTCCTACTGGACACTGAAGCTTTCTTT.

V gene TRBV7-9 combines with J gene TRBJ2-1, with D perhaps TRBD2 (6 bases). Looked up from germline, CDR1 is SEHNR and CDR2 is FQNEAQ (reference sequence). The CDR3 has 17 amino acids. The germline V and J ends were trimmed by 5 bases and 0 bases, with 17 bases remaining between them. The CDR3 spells CASSPPGGYGSYNEQFF. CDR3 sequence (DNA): TGTGCCAGCAGCCCACCTGGGGGGTATGGCTCCTACAATGAGCAGTTCTTC.

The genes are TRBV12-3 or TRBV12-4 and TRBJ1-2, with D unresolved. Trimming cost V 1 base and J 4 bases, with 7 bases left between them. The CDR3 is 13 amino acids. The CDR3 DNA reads TGTGCCAGCAGTTTAGGGGGAGTCTATGGCTACACCTTC. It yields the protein CASSLGGVYGYTF.

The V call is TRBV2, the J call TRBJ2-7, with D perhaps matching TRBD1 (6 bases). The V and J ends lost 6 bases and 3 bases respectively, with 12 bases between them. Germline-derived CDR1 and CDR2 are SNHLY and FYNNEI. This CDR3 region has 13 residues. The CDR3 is CASSPRDNYEQYF. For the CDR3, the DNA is TGTGCCAGCAGCCCCCGGGACAACTACGAGCAGTACTTC.

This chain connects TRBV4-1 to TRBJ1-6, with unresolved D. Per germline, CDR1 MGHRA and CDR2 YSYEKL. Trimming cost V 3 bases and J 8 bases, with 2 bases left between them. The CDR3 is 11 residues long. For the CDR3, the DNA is TGCGCCAGCAGCCACGATTCACCCCTCCACTTT. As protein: CASSHDSPLHF.

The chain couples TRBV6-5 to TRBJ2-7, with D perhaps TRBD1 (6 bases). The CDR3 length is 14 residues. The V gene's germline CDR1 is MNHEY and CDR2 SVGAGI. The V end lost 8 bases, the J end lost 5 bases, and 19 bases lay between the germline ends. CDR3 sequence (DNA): TGTGCCAGCTCCTTAGGGAGACAGGCTAACGAGCAGTACTTC. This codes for CASSLGRQANEQYF.

The CDR3 reads CASSIRDTYTGELFF. The CDR3 DNA sequence: TGTGCCAGCAGCATCCGGGACACCTACACCGGGGAGCTGTTTTTT. The rearrangement uses TRBV5-5 and TRBJ2-2; TRBD1 might be the D (6 bases). The CDR3 is 15 residues long. Per germline, CDR1 SGHKS and CDR2 YYEKEE (reference sequence). The V gene lost 4 bases and the J gene lost 3 bases, with 13 bases spanning the gap.

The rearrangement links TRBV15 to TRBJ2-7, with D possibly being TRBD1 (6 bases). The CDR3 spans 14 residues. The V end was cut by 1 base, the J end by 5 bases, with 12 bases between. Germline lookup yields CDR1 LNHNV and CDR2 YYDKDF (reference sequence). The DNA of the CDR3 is TGTGCCACCAGCAGAGGGGGGCGTGGCCACGAGCAGTACTTC. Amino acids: CATSRGGRGHEQYF.

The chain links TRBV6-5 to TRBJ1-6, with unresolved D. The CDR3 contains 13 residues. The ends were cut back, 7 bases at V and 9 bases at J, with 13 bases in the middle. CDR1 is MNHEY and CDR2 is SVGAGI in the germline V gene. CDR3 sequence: CASTEVQLSPLHF. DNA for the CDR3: TGTGCCAGCACCGAGGTCCAACTTTCACCCCTCCACTTT.

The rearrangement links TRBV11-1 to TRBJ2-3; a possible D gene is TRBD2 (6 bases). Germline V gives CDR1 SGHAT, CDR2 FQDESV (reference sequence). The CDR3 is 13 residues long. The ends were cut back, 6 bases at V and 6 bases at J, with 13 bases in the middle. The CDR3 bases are TGTGCCAGCAGTCAGATCCTAGCGGATACGCAGTATTTT. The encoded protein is CASSQILADTQYF.

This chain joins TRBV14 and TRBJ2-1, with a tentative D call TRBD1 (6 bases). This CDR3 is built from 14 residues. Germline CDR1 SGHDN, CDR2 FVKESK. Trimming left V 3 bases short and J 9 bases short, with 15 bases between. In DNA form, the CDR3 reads TGTGCCAGCAGCCAGACAGGACGAGTTGTTGAGCAGTTCTTC. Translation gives CASSQTGRVVEQFF.

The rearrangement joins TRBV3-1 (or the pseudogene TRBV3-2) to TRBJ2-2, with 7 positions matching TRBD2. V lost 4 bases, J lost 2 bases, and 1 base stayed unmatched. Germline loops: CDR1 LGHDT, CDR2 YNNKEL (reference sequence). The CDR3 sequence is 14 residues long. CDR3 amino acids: CASSRGGNTGELFF. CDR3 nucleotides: TGTGCCAGCAGCCGGGGGGGTAACACCGGGGAGCTGTTTTTT.